This entry lists 9 T cell receptor beta chains sequenced from one sample in a study of T cells in Graves' hyperthyroidism and ophthalmopathy (dated by TCRdb to between 2017 and 2020). The library was built by means of multiplex PCR. The sample was run on an Illumina HiSeq 2000. The TCR beta CDR3 regions were amplified from the RNA transcripts. For the first round of RT-PCR on the TCR CDR3, the HTBI primer set was used together with the Qiagen OneStep RT-PCR kit. The raw public reads went through TCRdb reprocessing: fastp at Q25, MiXCR clone calling, in-frame beta chains kept. Here each entry gathers all rows of one CDR3 protein and keeps the most common genes and DNA. The sample table lists over 650,000 distinct CDR3 sequences, roughly 17% of them with a count of one. Around 7.7% of the sample rests with the top ten. Sequencing used blood. These receptors came from a young man with Graves' hyperthyroidism.

This clonotype was seen repeatedly, ten times or more. The rearrangement joins TRBV10-3 to TRBJ2-7; TRBD2 matches 10 bases. This CDR3 is built from 14 residues. The germline V gene encodes CDR1 ENHRY and CDR2 SYGVKD. The V segment lost 5 bases and the J segment 4 bases; nucleotides outside the gene matches: 5. The CDR3 reads CAISKLAGPYEQYF. For the CDR3, the DNA is TGTGCCATCAGTAAACTAGCGGGACCTTACGAGCAGTACTTC.

The V gene is TRBV6-2 or TRBV6-3, the J gene TRBJ1-3, with 9 bases that match TRBD1. CDR1 and CDR2 from the germline V gene are MNHEY and SVGEGT. The CDR3 loop spans 17 amino acids. J was trimmed by 3 bases and V by 6 bases; bases with no gene match: 12. The CDR3 DNA sequence: TGTGCCAGCAGCCAGACAGGGGGAATCCTATTTGGAAACACCATATATTTT. It yields the protein CASSQTGGILFGNTIYF.

This clonotype was seen at least ten times. The rearrangement uses TRBV20-1 and TRBJ1-1; tentative D call: TRBD1 (6 bases). Germline V gene sequence: CDR1 DFQATT, CDR2 SNEGSKA (reference sequence). Trimming stripped 5 bases from V and 1 base from J, with 11 bases between. This CDR3 region has 13 residues. CDR3 nucleotides: TGCAGTGCTTTTCGGGACACGAACACTGAAGCTTTCTTT. It translates to CSAFRDTNTEAFF.

The chain has TRBV19 and TRBJ2-5; 7 nucleotides match TRBD1. The length of the CDR3 is 15 residues. In germline, CDR1 is LNHDA, CDR2 SQIVND (reference sequence). V was pared by 6 bases and J by 2 bases, with 9 bases of the junction left unmatched. The CDR3 protein is CASRISDRPQETQYF. For the CDR3, the DNA is TGTGCCAGTAGAATATCGGACAGGCCTCAAGAGACCCAGTACTTC.

The chain recombines TRBV11-1 with TRBJ2-5, with D perhaps matching TRBD1 or TRBD2 (5 bases each). The CDR3 extends over 16 amino acids. Trimming took off 3 bases at V and 2 bases at J, with 16 bases between the two ends. Germline V gene data show CDR1 as SGHAT and CDR2 as FQDESV (reference sequence). CDR3 region: CASSFSGALTQETQYF. The CDR3 nucleotides are TGTGCCAGCAGCTTCTCCGGGGCGCTTACACAAGAGACCCAGTACTTC.

The table lists this clonotype with many counts. The chain combines TRBV11-2 with TRBJ2-7, with a weak D call TRBD2 (5 bases). Per the germline V gene, CDR1 is SGHAT and CDR2 is FQNNGV. V was shortened by 6 bases and J by 3 bases, with 15 bases between the two germline ends. There are 14 residues in the CDR3. The CDR3 sequence is CASSYGAGGYEQYF. Written as DNA, the CDR3 is TGTGCCAGCAGTTACGGCGCGGGTGGCTACGAGCAGTACTTC.

This clonotype occurred many times. The chain combines TRBV20-1 with TRBJ2-7; 7 bases are shared with TRBD2. There are 13 residues in the CDR3. Unmatched junction bases numbered 8, after V lost 6 bases and J lost 3 bases. Looked up from germline, CDR1 is DFQATT and CDR2 is SNEGSKA (reference sequence). CDR3 sequence reads: CSAGASGNYEQYF. As DNA, the CDR3 is TGCAGTGCCGGGGCTAGCGGAAACTACGAGCAGTACTTC.

A few counts support this clonotype. The chain recombines TRBV20-1 with TRBJ2-2; TRBD2 matches at 10 bases. Germline CDR1 DFQATT, CDR2 SNEGSKA (reference sequence). V dropped 5 bases and J dropped 7; count of bases not matched to a gene: 7. CDR3 length: 14 amino acids. The CDR3 bases are TGCAGTGCTCCTCTAGCGGGAGTCATCGGGGAGCTGTTTTTT. It codes for CSAPLAGVIGELFF.

The rearrangement joins TRBV10-3 to TRBJ1-2; TRBD1 might be the D (6 bases). This CDR3 is built from 12 residues. Trimming pared 3 bases from V and 8 bases from J, leaving 10 bases between. Germline CDR1 is ENHRY and CDR2 is SYGVKD. The CDR3: CAISDQGRGYTF. DNA of the CDR3: TGTGCCATCAGTGATCAGGGGAGGGGCTACACCTTC.